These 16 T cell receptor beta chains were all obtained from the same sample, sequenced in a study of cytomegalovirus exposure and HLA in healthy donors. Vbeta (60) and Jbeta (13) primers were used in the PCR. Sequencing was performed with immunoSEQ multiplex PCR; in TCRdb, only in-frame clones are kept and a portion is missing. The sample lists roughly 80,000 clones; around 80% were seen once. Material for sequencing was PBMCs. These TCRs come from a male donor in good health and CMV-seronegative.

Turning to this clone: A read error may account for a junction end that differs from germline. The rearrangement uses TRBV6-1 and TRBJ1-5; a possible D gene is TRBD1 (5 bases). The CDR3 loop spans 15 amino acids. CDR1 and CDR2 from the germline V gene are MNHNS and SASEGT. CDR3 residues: CASREDDRSYQPQHF. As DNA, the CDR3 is TGTGCCAGCAGGGAAGACGACAGATCCTATCAGCCCCAGCATTTT.

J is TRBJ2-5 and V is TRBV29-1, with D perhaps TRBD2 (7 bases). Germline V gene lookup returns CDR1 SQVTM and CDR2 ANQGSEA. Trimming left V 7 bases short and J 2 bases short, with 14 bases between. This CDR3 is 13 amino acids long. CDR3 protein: CSAIQGGQETQYF. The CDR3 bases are TGCAGCGCGATACAGGGAGGGCAAGAGACCCAGTACTTC.

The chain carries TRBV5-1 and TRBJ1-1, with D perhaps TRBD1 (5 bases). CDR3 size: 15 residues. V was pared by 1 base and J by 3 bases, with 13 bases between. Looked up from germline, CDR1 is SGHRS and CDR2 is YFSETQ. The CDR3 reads CASSLRSQGDTEAFF. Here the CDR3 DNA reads TGCGCCAGCAGCTTGCGTTCTCAGGGTGACACTGAAGCTTTCTTT.

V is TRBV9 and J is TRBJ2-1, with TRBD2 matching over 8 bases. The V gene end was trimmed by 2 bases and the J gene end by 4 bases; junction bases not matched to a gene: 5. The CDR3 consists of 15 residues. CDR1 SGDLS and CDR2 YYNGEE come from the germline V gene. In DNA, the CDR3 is TGTGCCAGCAGCGTGCTTAGCGGGGATTACAATGAGCAGTTCTTC. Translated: CASSVLSGDYNEQFF.

The CDR3 reads CASSGGQVPTVAQYF. The CDR3 nucleotides are TGTGCCAGCAGTGGAGGACAGGTACCAACGGTTGCCCAGTACTTC. The rearrangement joins TRBV2 to TRBJ2-5; 7 positions agree with TRBD1. There are 15 residues in the CDR3. Germline V gives CDR1 SNHLY, CDR2 FYNNEI. V lost 4 bases to trimming and J lost 9 bases; unmatched junction nucleotides: 14.

Here the CDR3 DNA reads TGTGCCACCAGCAGAGAAGACTACCTAGGGGGGGATGAAGAGACCCAGTACTTC. Translating gives CATSREDYLGGDEETQYF. The chain recombines TRBV15 with TRBJ2-5; the D gene is possibly TRBD2 (7 bases). With 0 bases removed from V and 3 bases from J, the gap between germline ends came to 20 bases. From germline, CDR1 is LNHNV and CDR2 YYDKDF (reference sequence). The CDR3 consists of 18 residues.

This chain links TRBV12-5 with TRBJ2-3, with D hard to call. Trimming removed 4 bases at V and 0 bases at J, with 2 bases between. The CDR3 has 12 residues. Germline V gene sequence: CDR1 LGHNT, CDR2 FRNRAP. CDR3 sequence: CASGSSTDTQYF. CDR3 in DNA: TGTGCTAGTGGTTCGAGCACAGATACGCAGTATTTT. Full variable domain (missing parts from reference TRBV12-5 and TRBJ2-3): DARVTQTPRHKVTEMGQEVTMRCQPILGHNTVFWYRQTMMQGLELLAYFRNRAPLDDSGMPKDRFSAEMPDATLATLKIQPSEPRDSAVYFCASGSSTDTQYFGPGTRLTVL.

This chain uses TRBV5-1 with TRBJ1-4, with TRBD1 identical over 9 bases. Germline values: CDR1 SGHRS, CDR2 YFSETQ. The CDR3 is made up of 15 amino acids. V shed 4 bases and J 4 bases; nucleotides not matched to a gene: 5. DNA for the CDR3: TGCGCCAGCAGCACGGGACAGGGAGGTAATGAAAAACTGTTTTTT. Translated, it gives CASSTGQGGNEKLFF.

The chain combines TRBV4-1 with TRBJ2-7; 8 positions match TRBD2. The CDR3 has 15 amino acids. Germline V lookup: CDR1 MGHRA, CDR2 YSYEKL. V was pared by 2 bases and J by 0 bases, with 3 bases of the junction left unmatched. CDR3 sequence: CASSQTSGSSYEQYF. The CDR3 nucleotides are TGCGCCAGCAGCCAAACTAGCGGTAGCTCCTACGAGCAGTACTTC.

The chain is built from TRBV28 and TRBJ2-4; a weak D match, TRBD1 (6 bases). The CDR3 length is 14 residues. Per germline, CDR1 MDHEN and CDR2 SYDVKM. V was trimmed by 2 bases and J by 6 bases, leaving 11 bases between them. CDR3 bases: TGTGCCAGCAGTTTAGTGGGCAGGGGAAACATTCAGTACTTC. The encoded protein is CASSLVGRGNIQYF. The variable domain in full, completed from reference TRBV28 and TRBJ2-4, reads DVKVTQSSRYLVKRTGEKVFLECVQDMDHENMFWYRQDPGLGLRLIYFSYDVKMKEKGDIPEGYSVSREKKERFSLILESASTNQTSMYLCASSLVGRGNIQYFGAGTRLSVL.

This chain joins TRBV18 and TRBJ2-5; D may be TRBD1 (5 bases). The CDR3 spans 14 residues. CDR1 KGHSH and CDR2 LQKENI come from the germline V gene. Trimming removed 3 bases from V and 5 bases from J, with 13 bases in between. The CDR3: CASSPLGHGETQYF. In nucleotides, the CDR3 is TGTGCCAGCTCACCCTTAGGACATGGGGAGACCCAGTACTTC.

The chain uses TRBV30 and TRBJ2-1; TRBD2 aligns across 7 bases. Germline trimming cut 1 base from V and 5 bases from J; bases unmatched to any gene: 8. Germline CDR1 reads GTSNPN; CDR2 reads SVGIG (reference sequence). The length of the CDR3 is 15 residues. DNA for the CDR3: TGTGCCTGGAGTGAGGGACTATCCCGGCACAATGAGCAGTTCTTC. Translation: CAWSEGLSRHNEQFF.

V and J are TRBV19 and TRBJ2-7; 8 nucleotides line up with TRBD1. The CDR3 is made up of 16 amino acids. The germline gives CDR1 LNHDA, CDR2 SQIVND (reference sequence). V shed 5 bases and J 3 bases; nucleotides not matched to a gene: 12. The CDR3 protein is CASSSSSGGGNYEQYF. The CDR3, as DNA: TGTGCCAGTAGTTCAAGCTCAGGGGGCGGCAACTACGAGCAGTACTTC.

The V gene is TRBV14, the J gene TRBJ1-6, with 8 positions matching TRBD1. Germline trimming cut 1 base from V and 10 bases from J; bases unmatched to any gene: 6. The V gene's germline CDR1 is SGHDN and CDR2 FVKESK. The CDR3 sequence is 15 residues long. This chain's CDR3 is CASSQGAGGRSPLHF. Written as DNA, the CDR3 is TGTGCCAGCAGCCAAGGGGCAGGGGGCAGATCACCCCTCCACTTT.

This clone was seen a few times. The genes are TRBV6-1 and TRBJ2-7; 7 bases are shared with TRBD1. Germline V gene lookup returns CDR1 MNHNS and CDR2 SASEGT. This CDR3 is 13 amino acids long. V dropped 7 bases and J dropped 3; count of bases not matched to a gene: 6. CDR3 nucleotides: TGTGCCAGCATTATGGGACAGTTCTACGAGCAGTACTTC. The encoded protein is CASIMGQFYEQYF.

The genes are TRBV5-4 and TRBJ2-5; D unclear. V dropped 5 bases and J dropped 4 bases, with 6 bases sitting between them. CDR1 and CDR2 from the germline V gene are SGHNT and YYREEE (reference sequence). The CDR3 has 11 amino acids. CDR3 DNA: TGTGCCAGCAGTTCGGGAGAGACCCAGTACTTC. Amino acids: CASSSGETQYF.